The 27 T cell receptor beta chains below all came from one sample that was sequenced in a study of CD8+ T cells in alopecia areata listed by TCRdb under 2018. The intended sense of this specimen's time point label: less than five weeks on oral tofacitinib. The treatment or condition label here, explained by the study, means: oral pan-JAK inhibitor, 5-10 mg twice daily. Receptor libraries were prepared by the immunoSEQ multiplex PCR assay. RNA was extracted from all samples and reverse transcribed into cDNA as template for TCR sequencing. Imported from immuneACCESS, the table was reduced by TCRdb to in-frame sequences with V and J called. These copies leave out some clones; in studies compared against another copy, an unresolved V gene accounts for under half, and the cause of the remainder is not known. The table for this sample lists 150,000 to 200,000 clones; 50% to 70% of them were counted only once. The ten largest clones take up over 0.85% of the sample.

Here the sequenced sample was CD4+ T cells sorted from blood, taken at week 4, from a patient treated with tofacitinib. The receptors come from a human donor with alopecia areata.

CDR3 sequence (DNA): TGCAGCGTTGGGGACAGGGGTACCAATGAGCAGTTCTTC. Translating it yields CSVGDRGTNEQFF. The chain is built from TRBV29-1 and TRBJ2-1; 10 positions match TRBD1. V shed 4 bases and J 6 bases; nucleotides not matched to a gene: 3. The CDR3 has 13 residues. The germline V gene encodes CDR1 SQVTM and CDR2 ANQGSEA.

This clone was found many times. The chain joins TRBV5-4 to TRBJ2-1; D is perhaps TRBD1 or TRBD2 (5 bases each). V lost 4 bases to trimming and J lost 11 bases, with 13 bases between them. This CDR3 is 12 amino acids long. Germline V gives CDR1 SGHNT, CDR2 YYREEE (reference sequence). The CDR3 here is CASSPGTNKQFF. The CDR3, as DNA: TGTGCCAGCAGCCCGGGGACGAATAAGCAGTTCTTC.

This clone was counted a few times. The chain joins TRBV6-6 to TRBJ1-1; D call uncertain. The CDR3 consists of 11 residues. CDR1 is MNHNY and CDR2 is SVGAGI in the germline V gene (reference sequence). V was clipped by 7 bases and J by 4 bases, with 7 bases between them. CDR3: CASISRTEAFF. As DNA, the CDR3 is TGTGCCAGCATTTCGCGCACTGAAGCTTTCTTT.

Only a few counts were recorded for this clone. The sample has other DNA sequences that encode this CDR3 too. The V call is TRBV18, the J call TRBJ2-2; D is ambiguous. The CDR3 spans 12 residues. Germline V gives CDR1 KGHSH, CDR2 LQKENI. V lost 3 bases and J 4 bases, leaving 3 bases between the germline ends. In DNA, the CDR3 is TGTGCCAGCTCACCTCGCACCGGGGAGCTGTTTTTT. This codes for CASSPRTGELFF.

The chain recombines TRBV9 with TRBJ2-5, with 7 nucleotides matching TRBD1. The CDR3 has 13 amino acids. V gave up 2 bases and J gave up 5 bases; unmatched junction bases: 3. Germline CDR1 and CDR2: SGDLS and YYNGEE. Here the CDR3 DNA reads TGTGCCAGCAGCGTCAGGGGGTGGGAGACCCAGTACTTC. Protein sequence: CASSVRGWETQYF.

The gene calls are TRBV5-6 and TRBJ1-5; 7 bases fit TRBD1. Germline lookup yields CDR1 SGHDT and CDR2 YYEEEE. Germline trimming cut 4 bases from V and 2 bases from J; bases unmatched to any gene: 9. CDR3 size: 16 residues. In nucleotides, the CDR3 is TGTGCCAGCAGCCGGAATAGGGGGCAAGGCAATCAGCCCCAGCATTTT. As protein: CASSRNRGQGNQPQHF.

The CDR3 is CAWTFSHNYGYTF. The CDR3 DNA is TGTGCCTGGACGTTTAGCCATAACTATGGCTACACCTTC. V usage is TRBV30 and J usage is TRBJ1-2; no reliable D call. With 4 bases removed from V and 1 base from J, the gap between germline ends came to 10 bases. This CDR3 has 13 residues. Per germline, CDR1 GTSNPN and CDR2 SVGIG (reference sequence).

The CDR3: CSVDPKHGAFF. CDR3 in DNA: TGCAGCGTTGACCCCAAGCACGGAGCTTTCTTT. V usage is TRBV29-1 and J usage is TRBJ1-1; no reliable D call. V lost 3 bases and J 10 bases, leaving 12 bases between the germline ends. Looked up from germline, CDR1 is SQVTM and CDR2 is ANQGSEA. This CDR3 is 11 amino acids long.

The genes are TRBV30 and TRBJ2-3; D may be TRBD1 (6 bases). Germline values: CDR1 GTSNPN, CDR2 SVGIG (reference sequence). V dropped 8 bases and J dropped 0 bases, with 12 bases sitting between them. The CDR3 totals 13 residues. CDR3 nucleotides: TGTGCCGGGTCAGGGGTTAGCACAGATACGCAGTATTTT. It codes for CAGSGVSTDTQYF.

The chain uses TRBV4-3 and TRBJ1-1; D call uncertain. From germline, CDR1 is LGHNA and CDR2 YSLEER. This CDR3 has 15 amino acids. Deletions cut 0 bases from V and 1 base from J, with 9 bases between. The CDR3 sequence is CASSQDSAWNTEAFF. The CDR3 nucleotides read TGCGCCAGCAGCCAAGATAGCGCTTGGAACACTGAAGCTTTCTTT.

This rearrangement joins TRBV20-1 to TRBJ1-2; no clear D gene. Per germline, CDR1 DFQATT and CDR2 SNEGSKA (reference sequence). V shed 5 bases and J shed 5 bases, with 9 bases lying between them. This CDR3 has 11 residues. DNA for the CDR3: TGCAGTGCTGGATGGGGATATGGCTACACCTTC. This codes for CSAGWGYGYTF.

The CDR3 DNA follows: TGCAGCGTTGTTGATGGGTTTGGGGAGCTGTTTTTT. This sequence encodes CSVVDGFGELFF. The V and J genes are TRBV29-1 and TRBJ2-2; D is undetermined. CDR3 size: 12 residues. Trimming shortened V by 4 bases and J by 8 bases, and 11 bases separated the two germline ends. Germline CDR1 and CDR2: SQVTM and ANQGSEA.

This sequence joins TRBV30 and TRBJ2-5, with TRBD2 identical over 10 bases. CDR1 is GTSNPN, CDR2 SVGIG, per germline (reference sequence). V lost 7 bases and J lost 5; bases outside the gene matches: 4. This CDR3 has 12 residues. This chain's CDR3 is CAFTSGVETQYF. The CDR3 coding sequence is TGTGCCTTCACTAGCGGGGTGGAGACCCAGTACTTC.

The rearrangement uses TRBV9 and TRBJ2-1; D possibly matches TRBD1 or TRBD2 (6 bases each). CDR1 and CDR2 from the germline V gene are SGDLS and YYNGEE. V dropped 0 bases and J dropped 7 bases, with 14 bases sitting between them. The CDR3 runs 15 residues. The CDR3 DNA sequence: TGTGCCAGCAGCGTAGGTGGGATAGGGGGGAATGAGCAGTTCTTC. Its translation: CASSVGGIGGNEQFF.

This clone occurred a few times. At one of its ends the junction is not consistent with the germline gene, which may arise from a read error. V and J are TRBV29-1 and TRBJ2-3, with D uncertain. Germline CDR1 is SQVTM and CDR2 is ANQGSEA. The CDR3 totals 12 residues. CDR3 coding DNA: TGCAGCGCTGAAGACATAGGAGACACGCAGTATTTT. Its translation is CSAEDIGDTQYF.

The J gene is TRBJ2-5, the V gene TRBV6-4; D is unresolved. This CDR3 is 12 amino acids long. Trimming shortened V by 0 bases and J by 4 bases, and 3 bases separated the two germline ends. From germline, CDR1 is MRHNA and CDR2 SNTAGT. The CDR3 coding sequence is TGTGCCAGCAGTGACTCGAGAGAGACCCAGTACTTC. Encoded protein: CASSDSRETQYF.

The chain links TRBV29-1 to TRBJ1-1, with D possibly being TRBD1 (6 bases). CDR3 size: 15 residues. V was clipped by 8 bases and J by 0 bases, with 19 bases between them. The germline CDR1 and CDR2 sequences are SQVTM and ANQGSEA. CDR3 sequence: CSPTEARGLNTEAFF. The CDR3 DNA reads TGCAGCCCGACCGAAGCCAGGGGCCTGAACACTGAAGCTTTCTTT.

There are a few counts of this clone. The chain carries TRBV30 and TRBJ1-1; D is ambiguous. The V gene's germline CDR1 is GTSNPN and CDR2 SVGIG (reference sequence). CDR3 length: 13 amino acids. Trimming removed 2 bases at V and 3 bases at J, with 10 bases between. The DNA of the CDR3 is TGTGCCTGGAGTAGAGGCGGGGACACTGAAGCTTTCTTT. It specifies CAWSRGGDTEAFF.

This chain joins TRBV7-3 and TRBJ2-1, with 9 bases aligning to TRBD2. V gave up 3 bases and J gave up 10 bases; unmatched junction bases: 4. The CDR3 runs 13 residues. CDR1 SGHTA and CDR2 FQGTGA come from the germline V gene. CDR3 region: CASSLGLAQEQFF. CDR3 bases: TGTGCCAGCAGCTTGGGACTAGCCCAGGAGCAGTTCTTC. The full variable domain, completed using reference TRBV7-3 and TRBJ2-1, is GAGVSQTPSNKVTEKGKYVELRCDPISGHTALYWYRQSLGQGPEFLIYFQGTGAADDSGLPNDRFFAVRPEGSVSTLKIQRTERGDSAVYLCASSLGLAQEQFFGPGTRLTVL.

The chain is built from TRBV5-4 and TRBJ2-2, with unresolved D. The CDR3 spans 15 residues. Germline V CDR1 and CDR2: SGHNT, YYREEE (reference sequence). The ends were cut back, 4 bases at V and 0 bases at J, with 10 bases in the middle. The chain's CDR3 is CASSPGRSNTGELFF. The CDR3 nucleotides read TGTGCCAGCAGCCCCGGACGTTCGAACACCGGGGAGCTGTTTTTT.

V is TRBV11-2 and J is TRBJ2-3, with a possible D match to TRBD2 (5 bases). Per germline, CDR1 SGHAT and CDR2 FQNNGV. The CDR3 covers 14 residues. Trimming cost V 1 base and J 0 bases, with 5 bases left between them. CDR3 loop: CASSLGGSTDTQYF. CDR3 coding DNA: TGTGCCAGCAGCTTAGGCGGGAGCACAGATACGCAGTATTTT. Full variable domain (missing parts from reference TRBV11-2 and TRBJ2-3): EAGVAQSPRYKIIEKRQSVAFWCNPISGHATLYWYQQILGQGPKLLIQFQNNGVVDDSQLPKDRFSAERLKGVDSTLKIQPAKLEDSAVYLCASSLGGSTDTQYFGPGTRLTVL.

CDR3 in DNA: TGCAGCGTTGGTCTAGTTTCGAGCGAGCAGTTCTTC. It yields the protein CSVGLVSSEQFF. The chain uses TRBV29-1 and TRBJ2-1; D is undetermined. V lost 4 bases and J lost 10, with 14 bases in between. The CDR3 contains 12 residues. The V gene's germline CDR1 is SQVTM and CDR2 ANQGSEA.

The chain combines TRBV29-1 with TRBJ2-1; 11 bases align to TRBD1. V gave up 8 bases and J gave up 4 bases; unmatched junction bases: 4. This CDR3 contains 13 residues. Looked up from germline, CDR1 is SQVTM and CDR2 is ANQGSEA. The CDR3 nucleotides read TGCAGCTTACGGGACAGGGGGTACAATGAGCAGTTCTTC. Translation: CSLRDRGYNEQFF.

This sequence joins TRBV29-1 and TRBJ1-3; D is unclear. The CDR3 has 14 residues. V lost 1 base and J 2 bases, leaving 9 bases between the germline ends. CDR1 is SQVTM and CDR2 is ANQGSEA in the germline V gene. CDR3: CSVEVVAAGNTIYF. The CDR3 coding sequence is TGCAGCGTTGAAGTGGTCGCAGCTGGAAACACCATATATTTT.

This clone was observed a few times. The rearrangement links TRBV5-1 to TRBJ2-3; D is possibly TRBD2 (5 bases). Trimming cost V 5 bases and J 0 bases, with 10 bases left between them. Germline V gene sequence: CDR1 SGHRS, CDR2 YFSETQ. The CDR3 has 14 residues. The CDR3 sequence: CASSVGLSTDTQYF. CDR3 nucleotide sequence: TGCGCCAGCAGTGTCGGACTTAGCACAGATACGCAGTATTTT.

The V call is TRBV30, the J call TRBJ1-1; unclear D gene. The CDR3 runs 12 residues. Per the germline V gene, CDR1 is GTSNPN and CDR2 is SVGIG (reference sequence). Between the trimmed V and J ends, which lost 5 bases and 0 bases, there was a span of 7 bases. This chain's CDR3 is CAWSSMNTEAFF. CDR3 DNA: TGTGCCTGGTCGTCGATGAACACTGAAGCTTTCTTT. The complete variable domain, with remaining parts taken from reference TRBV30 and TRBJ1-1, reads SQTIHQWPATLVQPVGSPLSLECTVEGTSNPNLYWYRQAAGRGLQLLFYSVGIGQISSEVPQNLSASRPQDRQFILSSKKLLLSDSGFYLCAWSSMNTEAFFGQGTRLTVV.

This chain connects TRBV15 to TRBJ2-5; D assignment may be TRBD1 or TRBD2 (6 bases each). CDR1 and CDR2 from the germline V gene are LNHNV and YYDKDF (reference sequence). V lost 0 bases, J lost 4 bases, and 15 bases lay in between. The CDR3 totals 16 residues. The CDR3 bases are TGTGCCACCAGCAGAGATCCCTATGGGGGGCTAGAGACCCAGTACTTC. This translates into CATSRDPYGGLETQYF.